These 21 T cell receptor beta chains originate from one sample sequenced in a study of T cell repertoires in cytomegalovirus infection. From the reads, TCRdb called clonotypes with MiXCR, one entry per CDR3 protein. The data contain about half a million distinct CDR3 sequences, roughly 42% of them singletons. These receptors' targets are unknown. The sample here was cultured PBMCs, taken from culture after CMV antigen stimulation. All receptors come from a human donor in good health (CMV status not recorded). Some clones in this sample may be carry-over from other donors' samples.

This chain connects TRBV14 to TRBJ2-3; D might be TRBD2 (6 bases). From germline, CDR1 is SGHDN and CDR2 FVKESK. The CDR3 extends over 15 amino acids. The germline V and J ends were trimmed by 4 bases and 3 bases, with 14 bases remaining between them. CDR3 nucleotides: TGTGCCAGCAGCCGTAGGGGAGGATGGACAGATACGCAGTATTTT. It yields the protein CASSRRGGWTDTQYF.

The genes are TRBV12-3 or TRBV12-4 and TRBJ2-7; TRBD1 aligns across 7 bases. This CDR3 contains 13 residues. V shed 5 bases, J shed 3 bases, and the junction held 4 bases outside the gene matches. The CDR3 DNA follows: TGTGCCAGCAGTCGACAGGGAAACTACGAGCAGTACTTC. This gives the protein CASSRQGNYEQYF.

This clonotype was counted only a few times. With a much larger clone just one base away, this may be a read error. The V gene is TRBV28, the J gene TRBJ2-7; D not resolved. V gave up 6 bases and J gave up 3 bases, with 6 bases separating them. CDR3 length equals 11 residues. Germline V gives CDR1 MDHEN, CDR2 SYDVKM. The CDR3 DNA is TGTGCCAGCAGCCCCCACTACGAGCAGTACTTC. Residues: CASSPHYEQYF.

The rearrangement joins TRBV5-4 to TRBJ2-7, with a weak D call TRBD1 (6 bases). In germline, CDR1 is SGHNT, CDR2 YYREEE (reference sequence). V lost 3 bases, J lost 2 bases, and 18 bases lay in between. The CDR3 covers 16 residues. The CDR3 sequence: CASSSGQIPTTYEQYF. Written as DNA, the CDR3 is TGTGCCAGCAGCTCTGGACAGATACCCACAACCTACGAGCAGTACTTC. The full variable domain, rest sourced from reference TRBV5-4 and TRBJ2-7, is ETGVTQSPTHLIKTRGQQVTLRCSSQSGHNTVSWYQQALGQGPQFIFQYYREEENGRGNFPPRFSGLQFPNYSSELNVNALELDDSALYLCASSSGQIPTTYEQYFGPGTRLTVT.

The CDR3 nucleotides read TGTGCCAGCAGTCGAAGGCGTCTCCCCGGGGAGCTGTTTTTT. This translates into CASSRRRLPGELFF. V is TRBV6-1 and J is TRBJ2-2; unclear D gene. V was clipped by 5 bases and J by 6 bases, with 13 bases between them. The CDR3 extends over 14 amino acids. Germline V gene sequence: CDR1 MNHNS, CDR2 SASEGT.

This clonotype was detected only a few times. The chain has TRBV19 and TRBJ2-5; a possible D gene is TRBD2 (5 bases). Trimming left V 4 bases short and J 4 bases short, with 7 bases between. Looked up from germline, CDR1 is LNHDA and CDR2 is SQIVND (reference sequence). The CDR3 has 12 residues. CDR3 amino acids: CASSTEGETQYF. CDR3 DNA sequence: TGTGCCAGTAGTACCGAGGGAGAGACCCAGTACTTC.

The rearrangement links TRBV6-4 to TRBJ2-7; no clear D gene. This CDR3 spans 9 amino acids. From germline, CDR1 is MRHNA and CDR2 SNTAGT. This CDR3 is CAPICEQYF. DNA for the CDR3: TGTGCTCCGATATGCGAGCAGTACTTC.

In its sample, this clonotype was seen a few times. The V call is TRBV10-3, the J call TRBJ2-7; TRBD2 matches at 8 bases. The germline gives CDR1 ENHRY, CDR2 SYGVKD. This CDR3 region has 14 residues. The V segment lost 6 bases and the J segment 0 bases; nucleotides outside the gene matches: 4. CDR3 DNA sequence: TGTGCCATCAGCTTAGCGGGGAGCTCCTACGAGCAGTACTTC. It is translated as CAISLAGSSYEQYF.

The V call is TRBV20-1, the J call TRBJ1-1; TRBD1 aligns across 7 bases. Trimming took 1 base from V and 11 from J; bases not matched to a gene: 13. The CDR3 runs 14 residues. Per the germline V gene, CDR1 is DFQATT and CDR2 is SNEGSKA (reference sequence). The CDR3 region has the DNA TGCAGTGCTAGAGGTTTTTTTGCAGGGGGAGCGGCTTTCTTT. Protein: CSARGFFAGGAAFF.

This clonotype came up a few times. The chain combines TRBV28 with TRBJ2-5; D possibly corresponds to TRBD2 (6 bases). Germline assignment: CDR1 MDHEN and CDR2 SYDVKM. This CDR3 comprises 12 residues. V gave up 10 bases and J gave up 5 bases, with 14 bases separating them. CDR3 loop: CATGEAQETQYF. The CDR3 DNA reads TGTGCCACCGGGGAGGCTCAGGAGACCCAGTACTTC.

A word on this clonotype: Sequence at one end of the junction differs from germline and may be a read error. The chain recombines TRBV7-8 with TRBJ2-7; no firm D call. This CDR3 contains 11 residues. Germline V gene sequence: CDR1 SGHVS, CDR2 FQNEAQ. DNA of the CDR3: TGTGCCAGCAGATTAGTAGGCGAGCAGTACTTC. It codes for CASRLVGEQYF.

The chain carries TRBV7-2 and TRBJ1-2; TRBD1 might be the D (6 bases). The V end was cut by 5 bases, the J end by 7 bases, with 20 bases between. From germline, CDR1 is SGHTA and CDR2 FQGNSA. The length of the CDR3 is 15 residues. Written as DNA, the CDR3 is TGTGCCAGCAGCGCCCGGAGGATGGACAGTCGTGGCTACACCTTC. This gives the protein CASSARRMDSRGYTF.

The V and J genes are TRBV4-3 and TRBJ2-3; D gene uncertain. V was clipped by 2 bases and J by 0 bases, with 15 bases between them. Germline V gene sequence: CDR1 LGHNA, CDR2 YSLEER. This CDR3 comprises 17 residues. The CDR3 DNA reads TGCGCCAGCAGCCAACTCATTGGGCAACAGAGCACAGATACGCAGTATTTT. Its translation is CASSQLIGQQSTDTQYF.

This clonotype was counted a few times. The chain recombines TRBV5-6 with TRBJ1-2, with a possible D match to TRBD1 (5 bases). The CDR3 spans 14 residues. Between the trimmed V and J ends, which lost 0 bases and 3 bases, there was a span of 9 bases. CDR1 is SGHDT and CDR2 is YYEEEE in the germline V gene. The CDR3 here is CASSLGLGDYGYTF. Here the CDR3 DNA reads TGTGCCAGCAGCTTGGGTTTGGGGGACTATGGCTACACCTTC.

This chain connects TRBV5-1 to TRBJ1-1; 8 nucleotides match TRBD1. Germline trimming cut 4 bases from V and 0 bases from J; bases unmatched to any gene: 2. CDR3 size: 14 residues. Germline CDR1 SGHRS, CDR2 YFSETQ. In DNA, the CDR3 is TGCGCCAGCAGCACGGGACAGGTGAACACTGAAGCTTTCTTT. This gives the protein CASSTGQVNTEAFF.

This rearrangement joins TRBV19 to TRBJ1-2; 8 bases match TRBD1. V lost 8 bases and J lost 5; bases outside the gene matches: 10. CDR1 LNHDA and CDR2 SQIVND come from the germline V gene (reference sequence). The length of the CDR3 is 14 residues. The CDR3 sequence is CASYDRGEPYGYTF. The CDR3 DNA reads TGTGCCAGTTATGACAGGGGCGAACCATATGGCTACACCTTC.

The chain has TRBV6-6 and TRBJ2-7; TRBD1 aligns across 7 bases. This CDR3 spans 16 amino acids. CDR1 and CDR2 from the germline V gene are MNHNY and SVGAGI (reference sequence). J was trimmed by 3 bases and V by 5 bases; bases with no gene match: 13. In DNA, the CDR3 is TGTGCCAGCAGTACCTGGGACAGCAAAGTATACTACGAGCAGTACTTC. This translates into CASSTWDSKVYYEQYF.

The V and J genes are TRBV12-3 or TRBV12-4 and TRBJ1-5, with D unclear. The CDR3 length is 14 residues. The germline V and J ends were trimmed by 6 bases and 4 bases, with 13 bases remaining between them. CDR3 residues: CASSEGGRNQPQHF. The DNA for the CDR3 is TGTGCCAGCAGCGAGGGCGGTAGGAATCAGCCCCAGCATTTT.

V is TRBV18 and J is TRBJ1-5, with 11 bases identical to TRBD1. With V trimmed by 6 bases and J by 2 bases, 12 bases remained unmatched. From germline, CDR1 is KGHSH and CDR2 LQKENI. This CDR3 region has 18 residues. Here the CDR3 reads CASSPGTGGWAGNQPQHF. Here the CDR3 DNA reads TGTGCCAGCTCCCCCGGGACAGGGGGGTGGGCTGGCAATCAGCCCCAGCATTTT. Drawing the rest from reference TRBV18 and TRBJ1-5, the complete variable domain is NAGVMQNPRHLVRRRGQEARLRCSPMKGHSHVYWYRQLPEEGLKFMVYLQKENIIDESGMPKERFSAEFPKEGPSILRIQQVVRGDSAAYFCASSPGTGGWAGNQPQHFGDGTRLSIL.

Only a few counts were recorded for this clonotype. V usage is TRBV2 and J usage is TRBJ2-6, with no clear D. Between the trimmed V and J ends, which lost 6 bases and 0 bases, there was a span of 9 bases. Per germline, CDR1 SNHLY and CDR2 FYNNEI. The CDR3 consists of 15 residues. The chain's CDR3 is CASSPMGSGANVLTF. The DNA for the CDR3 is TGTGCCAGCAGCCCAATGGGCTCTGGGGCCAACGTCCTGACTTTC.

The J gene is TRBJ1-2, the V gene TRBV7-6; TRBD1 matches at 7 bases. Germline CDR1 and CDR2: SGHVS and FNYEAQ. The CDR3 contains 13 residues. Germline trimming cut 5 bases from V and 12 bases from J; bases unmatched to any gene: 12. The CDR3: CASSTPNDRVDTF. The CDR3 DNA reads TGTGCCAGCAGCACACCGAATGACAGGGTGGACACCTTC.